The rows below give T cell receptor beta chains drawn from one sample of a study of cytomegalovirus exposure and HLA in healthy donors. Here immunoSEQ multiplex PCR was the method, and the copy in TCRdb shows in-frame clones only, minus some. The sample lists roughly 220,000 clones; about 82% were seen once. Sequenced input: PBMCs. These receptors were collected from a man aged 30 to 39 in good health and CMV-seronegative. Each CDR3 is given with its conserved first and last residue. The order of the fields is V gene, clone size, D gene, J gene, CDR3 DNA, CDR3 protein. The D gene is left open where the match is weak. Not every row has a clone size; where given, it reads once, few, many or a size class.

TRBV4-3	.	.	TRBJ2-1	TGCGCCAGCAGCCAAGATGAAAGCTTCCGATCCGAATACGAGCAGTTCTTC	CASSQDESFRSEYEQFF
TRBV19	.	.	TRBJ1-5	TGTGCCAGTAGTACCCCACAGAATCAGCCCCAGCATTTT	CASSTPQNQPQHF
TRBV2	once	TRBD2	TRBJ2-7	TGTGCCAGCAGTGAAGGGACTAGCAATATCCACGAGCAGTACTTC	CASSEGTSNIHEQYF
TRBV5-4	few	TRBD1	TRBJ2-7	TGTGCCAGCAGCGGACAGGGGACCCAAAATTACGAGCAGTACTTC	CASSGQGTQNYEQYF
TRBV15	once	.	TRBJ1-1	TGTGCCACCAGCAGAGATCTTAGGGGGAACACTGAAGCTTTCTTT	CATSRDLRGNTEAFF
TRBV7-9	.	.	TRBJ2-7	TGTGCCAGCAGCTCGACCGGACATACTAACTACGAGCAGTACTTC	CASSSTGHTNYEQYF
TRBV7-2	.	.	TRBJ2-5	TGTGCCAGCAGGGCCCTCAGCGTCATGGGAGAGACCCAGTACTTC	CASRALSVMGETQYF
TRBV2	.	TRBD1	TRBJ2-7	TGTGCCAGCACGAATCGGGACAGGGAGAGTTGGGGTGCTAAGTTC	CASTNRDRESWGAKF
TRBV7-2	.	TRBD1	TRBJ1-4	TGTGCCAGCAGCTTATTAACAGGGGATGAAAAACTGTTTTTT	CASSLLTGDEKLFF
TRBV6-1	.	TRBD2	TRBJ2-5	TGTGCCAGCAGTGAAGCGAAATTAGCGGGATGGGAGACCCAGTACTTC	CASSEAKLAGWETQYF
TRBV10-3	.	TRBD2	TRBJ2-7	TGTGCCATCAGTTCCGGGACTAGCGGGGTGGTATGGGAGCAGTACTTC	CAISSGTSGVVWEQYF
TRBV5-6	.	.	TRBJ1-2	TGTGCCAGCAGCTCCCTTGAGGTCGAAGGCTACACCTTC	CASSSLEVEGYTF
TRBV19	.	.	TRBJ2-7	TGTGCCAGTAAATTATATGACCCGGGTCCCTACGAGCAGTACTTC	CASKLYDPGPYEQYF
TRBV6-4	.	TRBD2	TRBJ2-3	TGTGCCAGCAGTGAAGGGGTAGCGGGGGGAAGCACAGATACGCAGTATTTT	CASSEGVAGGSTDTQYF
TRBV10-3	.	TRBD1	TRBJ2-2	TGTGCCATCAGTGCGACAGGGTTGCACACCGGGGAGCTGTTTTTT	CAISATGLHTGELFF
TRBV7-8	few	.	TRBJ1-1	TGTGCCAGCAGCATGCCGGGGGGTCTTGGCGCTTTCTTT	CASSMPGGLGAFF
TRBV7-9	.	TRBD1	TRBJ2-7	TGTGCCAGCAGCTTCCCGGGACAGGGGACCGAGCAGTACTTC	CASSFPGQGTEQYF
TRBV25-1	.	.	TRBJ2-6	TGTGCCAGCAGTGATCCGTCCTCTGGGGCCAACGTCCTGACTTTC	CASSDPSSGANVLTF
TRBV7-9	.	TRBD2	TRBJ2-1	TGTGCCAGCAGCTCCTTAGCGGGAAAAGAGCAGTTCTTC	CASSSLAGKEQFF
TRBV4-3	.	.	TRBJ1-2	TGCGCCAGCAGCCAAGATCCCCAGGTCAACTATGGCTACACCTTC	CASSQDPQVNYGYTF
TRBV19	few	.	TRBJ2-3	TGTGCCAGTAGTTCCCGACGAAGGGGGTCTAACACAGATACGCAGTATTTT	CASSSRRRGSNTDTQYF
TRBV27	.	TRBD2	TRBJ2-3	TGTGCCAGCAGTCTCGGAGCGGGGGGCCGCGCAGATACGCAGTATTTT	CASSLGAGGRADTQYF
TRBV6-5	.	.	TRBJ1-1	TGTGCCAGCGCTAGCACGGAGGACACTGAAGCTTTCTTT	CASASTEDTEAFF
TRBV19	.	.	TRBJ2-5	TGTGCCAGTTCCCTCGGGTACCAAGAGACCCAGTACTTC	CASSLGYQETQYF